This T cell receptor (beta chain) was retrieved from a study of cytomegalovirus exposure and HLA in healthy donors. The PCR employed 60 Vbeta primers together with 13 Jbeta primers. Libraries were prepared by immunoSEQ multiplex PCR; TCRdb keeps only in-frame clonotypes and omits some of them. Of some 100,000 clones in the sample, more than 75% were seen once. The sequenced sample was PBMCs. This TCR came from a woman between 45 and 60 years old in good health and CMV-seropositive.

The CDR3: CASSTGVGYGYTF. Written as DNA, the CDR3 is TGTGCCAGCAGTACAGGGGTAGGCTATGGCTACACCTTC. The chain recombines TRBV2 with TRBJ1-2, with 7 positions matching TRBD1. The V and J ends lost 5 bases and 4 bases, in that order; junction bases with no gene match: 4. Per germline, CDR1 SNHLY and CDR2 FYNNEI. The CDR3 is made up of 13 amino acids. Combining the CDR3 with reference TRBV2 and TRBJ1-2 gives the whole variable domain EPEVTQTPSHQVTQMGQEVILRCVPISNHLYFYWYRQILGQKVEFLVSFYNNEISEKSEIFDDQFSVERPDGSNFTLKIRSTKLEDSAMYFCASSTGVGYGYTFGSGTRLTVV.